The rows below give T cell receptor beta chains drawn from one sample of a study of identical twins. TCRdb re-derived calls from the 5' RACE reads in MiXCR, one entry per CDR3 protein. The data contain about 810,000 distinct CDR3 sequences, about 12% of them singletons. These records were also assigned to another study, of yellow fever vaccine responses in identical twins.

Sequenced input: PBMCs. All receptors come from a woman aged 18-29 years in good health. The CDR3 runs from the conserved cysteine through the conserved F or W. Each record gives: V gene, clone size, J gene, D gene, CDR3 DNA, CDR3 protein. D genes are given only for firm matches. Where a row states a size, it is once, few, many or the class of an expanded clone; other rows omit it.

>TRBV29-1|few|TRBJ1-3|TRBD1
TGCAGCGTTGGCGGACAGGGGGCTGGAAACACCATATATTTT
CSVGGQGAGNTIYF
>TRBV5-1|NA|TRBJ2-2|NA
TGCGCCAGCACCAACTGGGGCCAGGGGGGCACCGGGGAGCTGTTTTTT
CASTNWGQGGTGELFF
>TRBV11-2|NA|TRBJ2-3|NA
TGTGCCAGCAGCTTGCGGACAGGGACTATTCCCACAGATACGCAGTATTTT
CASSLRTGTIPTDTQYF
>TRBV11-1|few|TRBJ2-5|TRBD1
TGTGCCAGCAGCTACAGACAGGGGGCGCGTAGCCACGGCGAGACCCAGTACTTC
CASSYRQGARSHGETQYF
>TRBV7-9|NA|TRBJ2-1|NA
TGTGCCAGCAGCTTAGGGGCGGTTACAAATGAGCAGTTCTTC
CASSLGAVTNEQFF
>TRBV15|few|TRBJ2-5|TRBD2
TGTGCCACCAGCAGAGATTGGGCTAGCGGGGTAGAGACCCAGTACTTC
CATSRDWASGVETQYF
>TRBV6-1|NA|TRBJ1-6|NA
TGTGCCAGCAGTCGTAGGATGGGGTTTGATAATTCACCCCTCCACTTT
CASSRRMGFDNSPLHF
>TRBV12-3/TRBV12-4|few|TRBJ2-7|NA
TGTGCCAGCAGACCCGACACCACATCCTACGAGCAGTACTTC
CASRPDTTSYEQYF
>TRBV20-1|NA|TRBJ2-3|NA
TGCAGTGCTAGAGACTGGACTTACACAGATACGCAGTATTTT
CSARDWTYTDTQYF
>TRBV12-3/TRBV12-4|NA|TRBJ1-5|TRBD1
TGTGCCAGCAGTTTATGGTGGGACAGGGTTCGCAATCAGCCCCAGCATTTT
CASSLWWDRVRNQPQHF
>TRBV10-3|NA|TRBJ2-3|TRBD1
TGTGCCATCAGTGGGGCAGGGGGCAGCACAGATACGCAGTATTTT
CAISGAGGSTDTQYF
>TRBV4-1|NA|TRBJ1-6|NA
TGCGCCAGCAGCCCCCAGGACGGCTACCCCTCACCCCTCCACTTT
CASSPQDGYPSPLHF
>TRBV12-5|NA|TRBJ2-5|NA
TGTGCTAGTGGTTTGGTACGGGTAGAAGAGACCCAGTACTTC
CASGLVRVEETQYF
>TRBV10-3|many|TRBJ2-1|TRBD2
TGTGCCATCAGCCCCGGGACTAGCGGGAGAGTAACCTACAATGAGCAGTTCTTC
CAISPGTSGRVTYNEQFF
>TRBV29-1|NA|TRBJ2-5|TRBD1
TGCAGCGTTGCGGGACAGCAAGAGACCCAGTACTTC
CSVAGQQETQYF
>TRBV12-3/TRBV12-4|many|TRBJ2-1|NA
TGTGCCAGCAGTTCGGGCAACTACAATGAGCAGTTCTTC
CASSSGNYNEQFF
>TRBV5-1|NA|TRBJ2-4|NA
TGCGCCAGCAGCTTGAGTGGGGGATTGGGAAACATTCAGTACTTC
CASSLSGGLGNIQYF
>TRBV7-9|few|TRBJ1-1|NA
TGTGCCAGCAGCGGCACGGCGGTGACAGCCCTGAACACTGAAGCTTTCTTT
CASSGTAVTALNTEAFF
>TRBV2|few|TRBJ2-3|NA
TGTGCCAGCAGTGGGCCGGGGGGCCTGAGCACAGATACGCAGTATTTT
CASSGPGGLSTDTQYF
>TRBV9|NA|TRBJ2-2|NA
TGTGCCAGCAGCCCCCCTGACACCGGGGAGCTGTTTTTT
CASSPPDTGELFF
>TRBV5-6|few|TRBJ2-5|NA
TGTGCCAGCAGCTCCGGACAGACAAGCCACTTC
CASSSGQTSHF
>TRBV6-5|NA|TRBJ2-1|NA
TGTGCCAGCAGTTACAGGGACATACCCTACAATGAGCAGTTCTTT
CASSYRDIPYNEQFF
>TRBV29-1|few|TRBJ2-1|TRBD2
TGCAGCGTTGAAGCCGCCACTAGCGGGAGGTTCGATGAGCAGTTCTTC
CSVEAATSGRFDEQFF
>TRBV11-2|NA|TRBJ2-1|NA
TGTGCCAGCAGCCCATGGGGGGCAGGGAGCTCCTACAATGAGCAGTTCTTC
CASSPWGAGSSYNEQFF
>TRBV6-1|NA|TRBJ2-7|NA
TGTGCCAGCAAGTCGGGACTGGGGGTGCAGTACTTC
CASKSGLGVQYF
>TRBV27|NA|TRBJ1-3|NA
TGTGCCAGCAGTTCCAGGGTTGGGTCTGGAAACACCATATATTTT
CASSSRVGSGNTIYF
>TRBV13|NA|TRBJ1-2|NA
TGTGCCAGCAGCTTCGGGGGTCGGATTAACTATGGCTACACCTTC
CASSFGGRINYGYTF
>TRBV15|few|TRBJ2-5|NA
TGTGCCACCAGCAAATACCAAGAGACCCAGTACTTC
CATSKYQETQYF
>TRBV20-1|NA|TRBJ2-1|TRBD2
TGCAGTGCTCCGGGACTAGCGGGAGGGGGCTACAATGAGCAGTTCTTC
CSAPGLAGGGYNEQFF
>TRBV6-1|once|TRBJ2-1|NA
TGTGCCAGCAGTGAAGGAGGTACGAGTGGTGAGCAGTTCTTC
CASSEGGTSGEQFF
>TRBV2|NA|TRBJ2-2|NA
TGTGCCAGCAGAACAGAGGCCCCCGGGGAGCTGTTTTTT
CASRTEAPGELFF
>TRBV19|few|TRBJ1-5|NA
TGTGCCAGTAGTATAGGGGGCGGGGGGAAGAACCAGCCCCAGCATTTT
CASSIGGGGKNQPQHF
>TRBV20-1|few|TRBJ1-1|TRBD1
TGCAGTGTCCCGACAGGGGAGAACACTGAAGCTTTCTTT
CSVPTGENTEAFF
>TRBV2|few|TRBJ2-1|NA
TGTGCCAGCAGTGAAGCGAGGGGGAATGAGCAGTTCTTC
CASSEARGNEQFF
>TRBV24-1|NA|TRBJ2-3|TRBD1
TGTGCCACCAGTGACCCAGGGACAGCCGCTAGCACAGATACGCAGTATTTT
CATSDPGTAASTDTQYF
>TRBV10-3|many|TRBJ2-4|NA
TGTGCCATCAGTGAGTCGGGCGTGCAAAACATTCAGTACTTC
CAISESGVQNIQYF